The rows below give T cell receptor beta chains drawn from one sample of a study of T cell responses to AZD1222 COVID-19 vaccine. The repertoire was sequenced with immunoSEQ multiplex PCR; TCRdb's copy has only in-frame clones and lacks some. The data hold 90,000 to 150,000 clones, with 80% to 90% observed a single time. Specimen: peripheral blood, collected on day 0 of AZD1222 vaccination. The receptors stem from an adult in good health. CDR3s include the opening cysteine and the closing phenylalanine or tryptophan. A D gene is named only where the DNA matches it firmly.

d_call	v_call	j_call	cdr3_nt	cdr3_aa
-	TRBV5-6	TRBJ2-1	TGTGCCAGCAGCTTGGCGGCAGGGAATGAGCAGTTCTTC	CASSLAAGNEQFF
-	TRBV1	TRBJ2-7	TGCACCAGCAGCCAAGTTCCCGGACTAGCGGTCGAATCGGAGCAGTACTTC	CTSSQVPGLAVESEQYF
TRBD2	TRBV5-5	TRBJ2-1	TGTGCCAGCAGCCCCGCCAGCGGGAGGGCCGAAGCCGCCTACAATGAGCAGTTCTTC	CASSPASGRAEAAYNEQFF
-	TRBV25-1	TRBJ1-1	TGTGCCAGCAGTGAATGGGACCGGGCTGAAGCTTTCTTT	CASSEWDRAEAFF
TRBD1	TRBV9	TRBJ1-2	TGTGCCAGCAGTCCCAGACAGGGTGGGTGGGGCTACACCTTC	CASSPRQGGWGYTF
-	TRBV9	TRBJ1-1	TGTGCCAGCAGCGTCCTACGGGAGGGAAGAGCTTTCTTT	CASSVLREGRAFF
-	TRBV6-5	TRBJ1-2	TGTGCCAGCAGTACCGGACAGATACGAAACTATGGCTACACCTTC	CASSTGQIRNYGYTF
TRBD1	TRBV24-1	TRBJ2-2	TGTGCCACCAGTGACCCAGGGGGCTCGAACACCGGGGAGCTGTTTTTT	CATSDPGGSNTGELFF
-	TRBV6-5	TRBJ2-2	TGTGCCAGCAGTTATGACGGTCCGAACACCGGGGAGCTGTTTTTT	CASSYDGPNTGELFF
-	TRBV5-1	TRBJ2-7	TGCGCCAGCAGCGAGGACGACTACGAGCAGTACTTC	CASSEDDYEQYF
TRBD2	TRBV25-1	TRBJ2-3	TGTGCCAGCAGCGGACTAGCGCGGGATACGCAGTATTTT	CASSGLARDTQYF